These T cell receptor beta chains were read from a single sample in a study of T cell responses to AZD1222 COVID-19 vaccine. The data were produced by immunoSEQ multiplex PCR, yet TCRdb's version contains in-frame clones alone and is incomplete. The sample holds over 100,000 clones; about 90% are singletons and the top ten take 1.7%. Sequences were derived from peripheral blood, sampled on day 0 of AZD1222 vaccination. These receptors all come from an adult in good health. Both conserved end residues are part of each CDR3. D genes are given only for firm matches. Clone sizes are given selectively: once, few, many, or a class where the clone is expanded.

TRBJ1-2,TRBV3-1/TRBV3-2,once,.,TGTGCCAGCAGCCAAGATCTCCCCTGGACAGCTAACTATGGCTACACCTTC,CASSQDLPWTANYGYTF
TRBJ2-1,TRBV14,.,.,TGTGCCAGCAGTATACAGGGCTATGAGCAGTTCTTC,CASSIQGYEQFF
TRBJ1-5,TRBV7-2,.,.,TGTGCCAGCAGCTTCACGGGACTTGATCAGCCCCAGCATTTT,CASSFTGLDQPQHF
TRBJ1-3,TRBV18,.,TRBD1,TGTGCCAGCTCACCACGTCAGACAGGGGGCTCTGGAAACACCATATATTTT,CASSPRQTGGSGNTIYF
TRBJ2-1,TRBV5-1,.,TRBD2,TGCGCCAGCAGACCTCTGACTAGCGGGTCATACAATGAGCAGTTCTTC,CASRPLTSGSYNEQFF
TRBJ2-1,TRBV24-1,.,TRBD1,TGTGCCACCAGTGATGTACCGGGACAGGGGACGCCGTCCCCCTACAATGAGCAGTTCTTC,CATSDVPGQGTPSPYNEQFF
TRBJ1-4,TRBV24-1,.,.,TGTGCCACCAGTGAGTCTACAGGGACGGAAGGGAGTGAAAAACTGTTTTTT,CATSESTGTEGSEKLFF
TRBJ2-5,TRBV2,.,TRBD1,TGTGCCAGCAGTAGGGACAGGGCGGAGACCCAGTACTTC,CASSRDRAETQYF
TRBJ1-6,TRBV6-1,.,.,TGTGCCAGCAGTGAAATGGGTACCTATAATTCACCCCTCCACTTT,CASSEMGTYNSPLHF
TRBJ1-1,TRBV7-6,once,.,TGTGCCACGAGAATGCAGGCAAACACTGAAGCTTTCTTT,CATRMQANTEAFF
TRBJ2-3,TRBV5-4,.,.,TGTGCCAGCAGCCCAAACCAGGGGCGCACAGATACGCAGTATTTT,CASSPNQGRTDTQYF
TRBJ1-2,TRBV4-1,medium-sized,TRBD1,TGCGCCAGCAGCCATATGACAGGGGTGAACGGCTACACCTTC,CASSHMTGVNGYTF
TRBJ1-4,TRBV5-1,.,.,TGCGCCAGCAGGTTATCCGGGACACAAAATGAAAAACTGTTTTTT,CASRLSGTQNEKLFF
TRBJ1-1,TRBV2,.,.,TGTGCCAGCAGCCTTTTGGACTCGAGCACTGAAGCTTTCTTT,CASSLLDSSTEAFF
TRBJ2-4,TRBV19,.,TRBD2,TGTGCCAGTAGTATAGGAGCGGGGGAAAACATTCAGTACTTC,CASSIGAGENIQYF
TRBJ1-6,TRBV11-2,.,.,TGTGCCAGCAGCTTAGGCGGTTACGGTAATTCACCCCTCCACTTT,CASSLGGYGNSPLHF
TRBJ2-2,TRBV11-2,.,.,TGTGCCAGCAGCTTGGTAGGGGTAAACACCGGGGAGCTGTTTTTT,CASSLVGVNTGELFF
TRBJ1-4,TRBV30,.,.,TGTGCCTGGAGCGAAACGGGGACAAGTGAAAAACTGTTTTTT,CAWSETGTSEKLFF
TRBJ1-6,TRBV6-5,.,TRBD1,TGTGCCAGCAGTACAGGGGGCGCGGGAAATTCACCCCTCCACTTT,CASSTGGAGNSPLHF
TRBJ2-5,TRBV9,.,.,TGTGCCAGCAGCGTAGCCCCCGGACAGTTACAAGAGACCCAGTACTTC,CASSVAPGQLQETQYF